This T cell receptor (beta chain) is drawn from a study of T cell responses to AZD1222 COVID-19 vaccine (dated by TCRdb to the early 2020s). About the investigation overall: Because spike-specific TCR depth and breadth did not differ between the two schedules, AZD1222 recipients who got a second dose at roughly 4 weeks were pooled with those who got a second dose at roughly 12 weeks. A total of under 250 trial participants underwent TCR sequencing, of whom about 210 had received two doses of AZD1222 and some 26 had received two doses of the MenACWY control vaccine. Enrollment into the trials was organized by age into subgroups of 18-55, 56-69 and 70-plus years, and those subgroups contained roughly 140, 27 and 60 TCR-sequenced participants, respectively. What the work shows at the level of the full study, not this receptor alone: Participants were mostly white British and included more females than males, and it was suggested by the authors that clonal diversity may have been underestimated. Because no samples from the day 14 peak response were available, repertoires could be characterized only after the peak T cell response. Vaccine-associated CD4 TCRs spanned the whole spike protein, with dominant responses in regions 160-218 and 743-854. After two AZD1222 doses, both the breadth and the depth of spike-specific TCRs were significantly higher than at day 0 and than in MenACWY recipients. Nearly half of unique spike-specific TCRs reportedly recognized epitopes outside regions mutated in the B.1.351 and B.1.1.7 variants. The 56-69-year group was small, and its depth increase did not reach significance, likely because of low power. Conclusions about previously exposed vaccinees are limited, since just a handful of AZD1222 recipients were seropositive for SARS-CoV-2 at baseline.

The time point tag for this specimen amounts to: baseline before first vaccination. Samples from vaccinated people were obtained from the UK trials COV001 and COV002, which included a single-blind randomized controlled phase 2/3 trial of AZD1222 (ChAdOx1 nCoV-19) in healthy adults. For TCRbeta chain sequencing, PBMC samples from trial participants were taken at day 0 and at day 28 after the second dose. The CDR3 regions of human TCRbeta chains were analyzed by immunosequencing. Per the authors' processing: Repertoire TCRs were matched against a reference library of SARS-CoV-2-specific TCRs generated with the MIRA antigen-specificity platform. Breadth was defined as the fraction of unique TCRs that were SARS-CoV-2-associated, and depth was defined as the fraction of total T cells that were SARS-CoV-2-associated. Using the MIRA data, each spike-specific TCR was assigned both to the spike region to which the TCR was reactive and to a CD4 or CD8 class. Log10-transformed breadth and depth values were compared by one-way ANOVA with Sidak's multiple comparisons tests. This is the immuneACCESS table as TCRdb keeps it, with only in-frame sequences that have V and J called. A part of the clones is gone; compared with another copy, unresolved V genes explain less than half, and the rest is unexplained. The V and J calls and clone size were taken over from that table, and D and trimming were inferred from the DNA. This sample lists 82,000 or so clones; around nine tenths were detected once. Of the sample, about 5.2% falls within the top ten clones.

As regards this clone: What this receptor recognizes is not known. The record has no base qualities; no much larger clone is one base away.

The germline V gene yields MNHEY for CDR1 and SVGEGT for CDR2. There are 15 amino acids in the CDR3, from cysteine to phenylalanine inclusive. Only the CDR3 region is kept as DNA, spanning 45 bases read in frame from base 1. V sheds 0 bases and J sheds 10 bases, leaving 13 bases between their ends. The chain employs TRBV6-2 or TRBV6-3 and TRBJ1-6; the D gene is possibly TRBD1, with 6 bases matching. The specimen comprised peripheral blood, sampled on day 0 of AZD1222 vaccination. This receptor was taken from an adult in good health. The CDR3 amino acid sequence is: CASSYSTGKGSPLHF. The DNA is as follows: TGTGCCAGCAGTTACTCCACAGGGAAGGGATCACCCCTCCACTTT.